Below are 7 T cell receptor beta chains sequenced from a single sample in a study of T cell repertoires in cytomegalovirus infection (dated by TCRdb to about 2019). Sequencer: Illumina HiSeq 1500. TCRdb took the public reads, trimmed them with fastp at Q25, ran MiXCR for clone calling and kept in-frame beta chains. For every CDR3 protein sequence, its rows merge into one entry that carries the most common genes and DNA. This sample comprises some 700,000 distinct CDR3 sequences, approximately 34% of them detected only once. Around 2.8% of the sample belongs to the ten largest clones. The sequencing sample was made of PBMCs. The receptors come from a human donor in good health (CMV status not recorded). Some clones in this sample may be carry-over from other donors' samples.

The chain recombines TRBV7-9 with TRBJ2-1, with a weak D call TRBD2 (5 bases). The V and J ends lost 5 bases and 4 bases respectively, with 18 bases between them. This CDR3 region has 16 residues. Germline values: CDR1 SEHNR, CDR2 FQNEAQ (reference sequence). This CDR3 is CASSPTLAAAYNEQFF. The CDR3 DNA reads as TGTGCCAGCAGCCCGACCCTAGCCGCCGCATACAATGAGCAGTTCTTC.

To note about this clonotype: The conserved phenylalanine or tryptophan is not found at the CDR3 terminus, so this likely reflects a read error. The chain couples TRBV28 to TRBJ2-7; no firm D call. Germline loops: CDR1 MDHEN, CDR2 SYDVKM. This CDR3 is 12 amino acids long. V lost 5 bases, J lost 5 bases, and 10 bases lay in between. CDR3 sequence (DNA): TGTGCCAGCAGTCTAGATGGCAACGAGCAGTACTTA. Translation: CASSLDGNEQYL.

This chain uses TRBV2 with TRBJ2-7; 7 bases are a match to TRBD1. Germline assignment: CDR1 SNHLY and CDR2 FYNNEI. Unmatched junction bases numbered 6, after V lost 7 bases and J lost 3 bases. CDR3 size: 13 residues. CDR3 nucleotide sequence: TGTGCCAGCACCGGAACAGGGGTCTACGAGCAGTACTTC. Translation gives CASTGTGVYEQYF.

V gene TRBV28 combines with J gene TRBJ2-3, with TRBD2 as a possible D gene (6 bases). This CDR3 has 15 amino acids. CDR1 and CDR2 from the germline V gene are MDHEN and SYDVKM. The ends were cut back, 7 bases at V and 4 bases at J, with 18 bases in the middle. The CDR3 DNA reads as TGTGCCAGCAAACTTGGCGGGGTTTCGGCAGATACGCAGTATTTT. Translated: CASKLGGVSADTQYF.

On this clonotype itself: A clone one base away is much larger, so this may be a read error. The chain joins TRBV7-2 to TRBJ1-1, with a possible D match to TRBD1 (5 bases). The CDR3 runs to 16 residues. CDR1 is SGHTA and CDR2 is FQGNSA in the germline V gene. The CDR3 sequence: CASSLAKAGLNTEALF. The CDR3 DNA sequence: TGTGCCAGCAGCTTAGCGAAGGCAGGGCTGAACACTGAAGCTTTATTT.

This clonotype was picked up a small number of times. CDR3 nucleotide sequence: TGTGCCAGCAGCTCAACGGGACTAGCGGCCCCCGATGAGGAGACCCAGTACTTC. It codes for CASSSTGLAAPDEETQYF. The J gene is TRBJ2-5, the V gene TRBV7-2; 11 positions agree with TRBD2. V trimming: 4 bases; J trimming: 5 bases; junction bases outside the gene matches: 15. CDR3 size: 18 residues. Germline CDR1 SGHTA, CDR2 FQGNSA.

The chain recombines TRBV28 with TRBJ2-3, with 9 bases that match TRBD2. The germline V gene encodes CDR1 MDHEN and CDR2 SYDVKM. V lost 2 bases, J lost 4 bases, and 4 bases stayed unmatched. This CDR3 spans 15 amino acids. CDR3 region: CASSLLAGPSDTQYF. CDR3 coding DNA: TGTGCCAGCAGTTTACTAGCGGGACCCTCAGATACGCAGTATTTT.